The 9 T cell receptor beta chains below were found in one sample sequenced in a study of blood T cell repertoires in COVID-19. Profiled with immunoSEQ multiplex PCR; TCRdb holds only in-frame clones, not every one. The sample has about 180,000 clones; approximately 83% are singletons. The sequenced sample was peripheral blood. The receptor source for this set is a man between 60 and 70 years old with acute or convalescent COVID-19.

The chain carries TRBV4-1 and TRBJ1-1; a weak D match, TRBD1 (6 bases). V was trimmed by 1 base and J by 4 bases, leaving 10 bases between them. From germline, CDR1 is MGHRA and CDR2 YSYEKL. The CDR3 runs 14 residues. In DNA, the CDR3 is TGCGCCAGCAGCCAAGGGGGGGGCGGCACTGAAGCTTTCTTT. This sequence encodes CASSQGGGGTEAFF.

The gene calls are TRBV6-1 and TRBJ2-3, with 7 bases aligning to TRBD1. The CDR3 length is 16 residues. The germline gives CDR1 MNHNS, CDR2 SASEGT. The V segment lost 4 bases and the J segment 1 base; nucleotides outside the gene matches: 8. Here the CDR3 reads CASSVQQGTGTDTQYF. The CDR3 DNA sequence: TGTGCCAGCAGTGTCCAACAGGGGACGGGCACAGATACGCAGTATTTT.

The genes are TRBV18 and TRBJ2-1; 8 nucleotides agree with TRBD1. Trimming at V came to 2 bases and at J to 3 bases, leaving 6 bases not matched to a gene. The CDR3 has 16 residues. Germline V gives CDR1 KGHSH, CDR2 LQKENI. The DNA for the CDR3 is TGTGCCAGCTCACCAGTCCTCGGACAGGGCTACAATGAGCAGTTCTTC. The encoded protein is CASSPVLGQGYNEQFF.

The chain carries TRBV11-2 and TRBJ2-7; 8 bases are a match to TRBD1. This CDR3 is built from 15 residues. The V segment lost 3 bases and the J segment 5 bases; nucleotides outside the gene matches: 9. From germline, CDR1 is SGHAT and CDR2 FQNNGV. Here the CDR3 DNA reads TGTGCCAGCAGCTTTTTCCCGACAGGGGTGGACGAGCAGTACTTC. This encodes CASSFFPTGVDEQYF.

The rearrangement uses TRBV6-2 or TRBV6-3 and TRBJ1-6; a possible D gene is TRBD1 (5 bases). Germline V gene lookup returns CDR1 MNHEY and CDR2 SVGEGT. The CDR3 is made up of 17 amino acids. Trimming stripped 6 bases from V and 5 bases from J, with 20 bases between. CDR3 coding DNA: TGTGCCAGCAGCCCGAAACGGGACGGGAGAAATAATTCACCCCTCCACTTT. Protein product: CASSPKRDGRNNSPLHF.

The J gene is TRBJ1-6, the V gene TRBV28; no clear D gene. The V end lost 6 bases, the J end lost 7 bases, and 16 bases lay between the germline ends. CDR3 length: 15 amino acids. Germline CDR1 is MDHEN and CDR2 is SYDVKM. The CDR3 sequence: CASSAPAGLNSPLHF. In nucleotides, the CDR3 is TGTGCCAGCAGCGCCCCGGCAGGTCTAAATTCACCCCTCCACTTT.

V gene TRBV19 combines with J gene TRBJ2-7, with D possibly being TRBD1 (6 bases). The CDR3 is 14 amino acids. The germline gives CDR1 LNHDA, CDR2 SQIVND (reference sequence). V shed 6 bases and J shed 3 bases, with 15 bases lying between them. The CDR3: CASRAPQGRYEQYF. Here the CDR3 DNA reads TGTGCCAGTAGAGCCCCACAGGGTCGCTACGAGCAGTACTTC.

This clone was recorded once. The chain uses TRBV7-2 and TRBJ2-2; unclear D gene. Germline CDR1 and CDR2: SGHTA and FQGNSA. V lost 1 base, J lost 9 bases, and 9 bases lay in between. The CDR3 loop spans 13 amino acids. CDR3 nucleotides: TGTGCCAGCAGCTTAGAGCCCCTTCGGGAGCTGTTTTTT. Encoded protein: CASSLEPLRELFF.

This sequence joins TRBV5-1 and TRBJ2-5; 11 bases are shared with TRBD2. Germline loops: CDR1 SGHRS, CDR2 YFSETQ. The length of the CDR3 is 14 residues. The V segment lost 4 bases and the J segment 5 bases; nucleotides outside the gene matches: 4. The CDR3 sequence is CASSVAGGDETQYF. The DNA of the CDR3 is TGCGCCAGCAGCGTAGCGGGAGGGGATGAGACCCAGTACTTC.